Shown below are 20 T cell receptor beta chains from a single sample sequenced in a study of T cells after yellow fever vaccination. TCRdb analysed the 5' RACE reads with MiXCR anew, one entry per CDR3 protein. The sample consists of around 610,000 distinct CDR3 sequences, roughly 12% of them appearing once. Material: PBMCs, obtained on the day of the yellow fever booster vaccination. The receptors here all came from a man aged 30 to 45 who received the YFV17D yellow fever vaccine.

The V and J genes are TRBV27 and TRBJ1-1; possibly TRBD1 for D (5 bases). V dropped 4 bases and J dropped 5 bases, with 8 bases sitting between them. The CDR3 is 12 residues long. In germline, CDR1 is MNHEY, CDR2 SMNVEV (reference sequence). CDR3 in amino acids: CASSSWGTEAFF. CDR3 DNA sequence: TGTGCCAGCAGTTCATGGGGGACTGAAGCTTTCTTT.

The chain joins TRBV5-1 to TRBJ2-1, with a possible D match to TRBD1 (6 bases). Germline V gives CDR1 SGHRS, CDR2 YFSETQ. V lost 6 bases, J lost 0 bases, and 10 bases lay in between. The CDR3 runs 14 residues. CDR3 sequence reads: CASNRDNSYNEQFF. CDR3 nucleotide sequence: TGCGCCAGCAACCGGGACAACTCCTACAATGAGCAGTTCTTC. Combining the CDR3 with reference TRBV5-1 and TRBJ2-1 gives the whole variable domain KAGVTQTPRYLIKTRGQQVTLSCSPISGHRSVSWYQQTPGQGLQFLFEYFSETQRNKGNFPGRFSGRQFSNSRSEMNVSTLELGDSALYLCASNRDNSYNEQFFGPGTRLTVL.

The DNA of the CDR3 is TGTGCCAGCAGTGAGGGGTGGGGTGTCGATGAAAAACTGTTTTTT. Amino acids: CASSEGWGVDEKLFF. V is TRBV2 and J is TRBJ1-4; D gene unclear. The ends were cut back, 3 bases at V and 6 bases at J, with 14 bases in the middle. Looked up from germline, CDR1 is SNHLY and CDR2 is FYNNEI. This CDR3 region has 15 residues.

The table lists this clonotype with a few counts. CDR3 DNA sequence: TGTGCCAGCAAAACTAGCGGGTACCAAGAGACCCAGTACTTC. This codes for CASKTSGYQETQYF. V and J are TRBV27 and TRBJ2-5; 9 nucleotides match TRBD2. CDR3 length: 14 amino acids. Germline loops: CDR1 MNHEY, CDR2 SMNVEV (reference sequence). J was trimmed by 0 bases and V by 7 bases; bases with no gene match: 3.

This clonotype was found many times. The chain joins TRBV12-3 or TRBV12-4 to TRBJ2-3, with unresolved D. This CDR3 contains 13 residues. The V gene lost 5 bases and the J gene lost 6 bases, with 12 bases spanning the gap. CDR3 DNA sequence: TGTGCCAGCAGTCCGCAGACCAAGGATACGCAGTATTTT. Its protein product is CASSPQTKDTQYF.

The rearrangement joins TRBV12-3 or TRBV12-4 to TRBJ2-1; D is uncertain. Trimming removed 7 bases at V and 5 bases at J, with 18 bases between. The CDR3 is 15 amino acids. CDR3 region: CASKLPEVGHNEQFF. Written as DNA, the CDR3 is TGTGCCAGCAAACTCCCGGAAGTCGGGCACAATGAGCAGTTCTTC.

The genes are TRBV25-1 and TRBJ1-2; D is perhaps TRBD1 (5 bases). CDR3 size: 14 residues. The germline V and J ends were trimmed by 5 bases and 8 bases, with 18 bases remaining between them. Germline CDR1 is MGHDK and CDR2 is SYGVNS. CDR3 sequence (DNA): TGTGCCAGCAGTACCGACAGTTACACGGCCGGCTACACCTTC. Translation: CASSTDSYTAGYTF.

This clonotype was observed a few times. The gene calls are TRBV20-1 and TRBJ2-1; tentative D call: TRBD2 (6 bases). The CDR3 runs to 14 residues. From germline, CDR1 is DFQATT and CDR2 SNEGSKA (reference sequence). The V end lost 6 bases, the J end lost 6 bases, and 18 bases lay between the germline ends. The CDR3 region has the DNA TGCAGTGCAGAGCCTATGACTAGATCCAATGAGCAGTTCTTC. It is translated as CSAEPMTRSNEQFF.

This clonotype was counted a few times. The V call is TRBV28, the J call TRBJ2-7; 13 bases fit TRBD2. Per germline, CDR1 MDHEN and CDR2 SYDVKM. After removal of 9 bases from V and 3 bases from J, the junction contained 2 bases not matched to a gene. CDR3 length equals 13 residues. The CDR3 DNA follows: TGTGCCAGGTGGACTAGCGGGAGCTACGAGCAGTACTTC. Translated: CARWTSGSYEQYF.

V and J are TRBV19 and TRBJ2-1; 7 bases map to TRBD1. Germline values: CDR1 LNHDA, CDR2 SQIVND (reference sequence). The CDR3 totals 14 residues. Trimming took 5 bases from V and 6 from J; bases not matched to a gene: 7. In nucleotides, the CDR3 is TGTGCCAGTAGTGAGGGGGCTTGGGTCAATGAGCAGTTCTTC. Translating it yields CASSEGAWVNEQFF.

This chain uses TRBV6-1 with TRBJ2-1, with D unclear. V gave up 7 bases and J gave up 1 base, with 17 bases separating them. CDR1 MNHNS and CDR2 SASEGT come from the germline V gene. The CDR3 length is 16 residues. CDR3 residues: CASNLEGGRSYNEQFF. The CDR3 nucleotides are TGTGCCAGCAATCTCGAAGGTGGCAGATCCTACAATGAGCAGTTCTTC.

This clonotype was found many times. The rearrangement links TRBV20-1 to TRBJ2-4; D is undetermined. This CDR3 region has 11 residues. Looked up from germline, CDR1 is DFQATT and CDR2 is SNEGSKA (reference sequence). Trimming removed 1 base at V and 8 bases at J, with 6 bases between. The CDR3 spells CSARGVDIQYF. CDR3 nucleotides: TGCAGTGCTAGAGGCGTGGACATTCAGTACTTC.

In the case of this clonotype: The junction departs from the called germline gene at one end, perhaps through a read error. The chain couples TRBV7-2 to TRBJ2-7, with D unresolved. The V gene's germline CDR1 is SGHTA and CDR2 FQGNSA. The CDR3 runs 12 residues. Here the CDR3 DNA reads TGTGCCACCAGCTTAGAGCTCGGCGGTTTGTACTTC. The encoded protein is CATSLELGGLYF.

This clonotype occurred a few times. The rearrangement uses TRBV7-2 and TRBJ2-5, with a possible D match to TRBD1 (5 bases). Germline values: CDR1 SGHTA, CDR2 FQGNSA. Trimming removed 8 bases from V and 7 bases from J, with 20 bases in between. The CDR3 sequence is 14 residues long. The CDR3 coding sequence is TGTGCCAGCTCAGGCGGCAGGGTCGGTGGGACCCAGTACTTC. This translates into CASSGGRVGGTQYF.

This clonotype was observed a few times. The J gene is TRBJ2-7, the V gene TRBV6-1, with 7 bases aligning to TRBD2. The CDR3 consists of 15 residues. Germline V gives CDR1 MNHNS, CDR2 SASEGT. Trimming at V came to 6 bases and at J to 4 bases, leaving 12 bases not matched to a gene. For the CDR3, the DNA is TGTGCCAGCAGATCCAGCGGGAATTCCAAGTACGAGCAGTACTTC. The encoded protein is CASRSSGNSKYEQYF.

The table lists this clonotype with a few counts. The gene calls are TRBV5-5 and TRBJ2-7; TRBD1 agrees at 9 bases. V was pared by 2 bases and J by 3 bases, with 6 bases of the junction left unmatched. Germline V gene sequence: CDR1 SGHKS, CDR2 YYEKEE (reference sequence). The CDR3 spans 15 residues. The CDR3 sequence: CASSFRQGDFYEQYF. CDR3 DNA: TGTGCCAGCAGCTTCAGACAGGGGGACTTCTACGAGCAGTACTTC. Together with reference TRBV5-5 and TRBJ2-7, the CDR3 gives the full variable domain: DAGVTQSPTHLIKTRGQQVTLRCSPISGHKSVSWYQQVLGQGPQFIFQYYEKEERGRGNFPDRFSARQFPNYSSELNVNALLLGDSALYLCASSFRQGDFYEQYFGPGTRLTVT.

This clonotype was seen a few times. The genes are TRBV9 and TRBJ1-3; 8 nucleotides match TRBD1. The germline CDR1 and CDR2 sequences are SGDLS and YYNGEE. The CDR3 covers 16 residues. V dropped 4 bases and J dropped 1; count of bases not matched to a gene: 7. CDR3: CASSRGQGTSGNTIYF. The CDR3 DNA is TGTGCCAGCAGCAGAGGACAGGGAACGTCTGGAAACACCATATATTTT.

The chain uses TRBV7-2 and TRBJ2-3, with unresolved D. Germline V gene sequence: CDR1 SGHTA, CDR2 FQGNSA. Trimming took 0 bases from V and 4 from J, leaving 8 bases between them. The CDR3 has 14 residues. The CDR3 DNA reads as TGTGCCAGCAGCTTAGCATTGGGTTCAGATACGCAGTATTTT. This gives the protein CASSLALGSDTQYF.

This chain uses TRBV5-4 with TRBJ2-7, with 10 bases fitting TRBD2. Germline CDR1 reads SGHNT; CDR2 reads YYREEE (reference sequence). V lost 0 bases and J lost 6; bases outside the gene matches: 12. The CDR3 loop spans 17 amino acids. This CDR3 is CASSLGLAGGRSGEQYF. The CDR3 DNA follows: TGTGCCAGCAGCTTGGGACTAGCGGGCGGCCGGTCGGGCGAGCAGTACTTC.

V usage is TRBV12-3 or TRBV12-4 and J usage is TRBJ1-3, with TRBD1 matching over 8 bases. V trimming: 3 bases; J trimming: 5 bases; junction bases outside the gene matches: 6. The CDR3 is made up of 15 amino acids. This CDR3 reads CASSFNRGIRNTIYF. In DNA, the CDR3 is TGTGCCAGCAGTTTCAACAGGGGGATAAGAAACACCATATATTTT.